This T cell receptor (beta chain) was retrieved from a study of blood T cell repertoires in COVID-19. Background on the study: Sites across the United States, Italy and Spain contributed samples from acute and convalescent COVID-19. PBMCs, B-cell-depleted T cells, or T cells provided the cDNA or gDNA that made up the material.

In regard to this clone: One end of the junction fails to match germline, which may point to a read error.

This CDR3 comprises 17 residues. From germline, CDR1 is MGHRA and CDR2 YSYEKL. The method was immunoSEQ multiplex PCR; TCRdb's version includes in-frame clones alone and lacks a portion of them. The data contain 90,000 or so clones, roughly 70% of them singletons. The TCR was taken from a woman in her sixties or seventies in a cohort sampled during active or convalescent COVID-19. Specimen: peripheral blood. The chain has TRBV4-1 and TRBJ2-7; 12 bases are a match to TRBD2. CDR3 protein: CASSQPPSGGASSEQYF. The CDR3 DNA reads as TGCGCCAGCAGCCAACCGCCTAGCGGGGGGGCCTCCTCCGAGCAGTACTTC.